These 26 T cell receptor beta chains share one sample of origin, sequenced in a study of Ad26.COV2.S vaccination and SARS-CoV-2 variants. Sequencing was performed with immunoSEQ multiplex PCR; in TCRdb, only in-frame clones are kept and a portion is missing. The data show about 450,000 clones, with approximately 92% seen just once and about 2.7% held by the top ten. The treatment denotes: roughly 20 received Ad26.COV2.S at low or high dose, single or two shots; several received placebo; per-sample allocation not given. The study sampled participants on day 63 after the first vaccine or placebo injection. The sequencing here drew on peripheral blood, taken in a trial of Ad26.COV2.S vaccine versus placebo. Every receptor here comes from a person aged 18-60 years who received the Ad26.COV2.S COVID-19 vaccine or a placebo.

In its sample, this clone was seen once. The chain is built from TRBV28 and TRBJ1-3; 7 positions agree with TRBD1. CDR1 is MDHEN and CDR2 is SYDVKM in the germline V gene. CDR3 length: 16 residues. After removal of 7 bases from V and 5 bases from J, the junction contained 14 bases not matched to a gene. In nucleotides, the CDR3 is TGTGCCAGCACCGCATGGACAGGCCCCGGGAGAAACACCATATATTTT. Amino acid sequence: CASTAWTGPGRNTIYF. The whole variable domain, remainder taken from reference TRBV28 and TRBJ1-3, is DVKVTQSSRYLVKRTGEKVFLECVQDMDHENMFWYRQDPGLGLRLIYFSYDVKMKEKGDIPEGYSVSREKKERFSLILESASTNQTSMYLCASTAWTGPGRNTIYFGEGSWLTVV.

The genes are TRBV13 and TRBJ2-5; D perhaps matches TRBD1 (5 bases). The CDR3 consists of 15 residues. The ends were cut back, 2 bases at V and 5 bases at J, with 15 bases in the middle. Germline CDR1 and CDR2: PRHDT and FYEKMQ (reference sequence). CDR3 sequence: CASSLPQGSGETQYF. CDR3 bases: TGTGCCAGCAGCTTACCCCAGGGATCGGGTGAGACCCAGTACTTC.

This rearrangement joins TRBV6-5 to TRBJ1-1, with D hard to call. CDR1 MNHEY and CDR2 SVGAGI come from the germline V gene. CDR3 length equals 14 residues. V was pared by 6 bases and J by 1 base, with 12 bases between. The CDR3 sequence: CASSRQGPNTEAFF. CDR3 nucleotide sequence: TGTGCCAGCAGCCGTCAAGGACCGAACACTGAAGCTTTCTTT.

V usage is TRBV7-2 and J usage is TRBJ2-3, with 7 bases aligning to TRBD2. CDR3 length: 16 residues. Per germline, CDR1 SGHTA and CDR2 FQGNSA. V was pared by 4 bases and J by 5 bases, with 12 bases of the junction left unmatched. The CDR3 DNA is TGTGCCAGCAGCTCTCAGACTAGCTTGCTCCAAGATACGCAGTATTTT. Translation: CASSSQTSLLQDTQYF.

This chain links TRBV7-2 with TRBJ2-7; 9 nucleotides agree with TRBD1. V lost 4 bases, J lost 3 bases, and 7 bases stayed unmatched. Looked up from germline, CDR1 is SGHTA and CDR2 is FQGNSA. This CDR3 is built from 15 residues. In DNA form, the CDR3 reads TGTGCCAGCAGCTGGCGGACAGGGGAGAACTACGAGCAGTACGTC. It yields the protein CASSWRTGENYEQYV.

The chain combines TRBV4-3 with TRBJ1-1, with TRBD1 identical over 7 bases. Germline CDR1 LGHNA, CDR2 YSLEER. V dropped 4 bases and J dropped 4; count of bases not matched to a gene: 6. CDR3 length: 14 amino acids. CDR3 coding DNA: TGCGCCAGCAGCCCGGGACAGAGTCGCACTGAAGCTTTCTTT. It codes for CASSPGQSRTEAFF.

The CDR3 coding sequence is TGTGCCGGAGGGGGCACATTGAACACTGAAGCTTTCTTT. It translates to CAGGGTLNTEAFF. V gene TRBV28 combines with J gene TRBJ1-1; TRBD1 matches 7 bases. This CDR3 spans 13 amino acids. Germline loops: CDR1 MDHEN, CDR2 SYDVKM. Trimming took 11 bases from V and 0 from J; bases not matched to a gene: 6.

This clone was counted once. This chain uses TRBV6-5 with TRBJ1-2; maybe TRBD1 (5 bases). CDR1 and CDR2 (germline): MNHEY, SVGAGI. Deletions cut 2 bases from V and 2 bases from J, with 9 bases between. There are 14 residues in the CDR3. The CDR3 loop reads CASSYRDLNYGYTF. CDR3 nucleotides: TGTGCCAGCAGTTACAGGGACCTCAACTATGGCTACACCTTC.

The rearrangement joins TRBV14 to TRBJ1-2; D is perhaps TRBD1 (5 bases). Germline V CDR1 and CDR2: SGHDN, FVKESK. CDR3 size: 14 residues. Trimming left V 0 bases short and J 8 bases short, with 13 bases between. This chain's CDR3 is CASSQESGSRGYTF. The CDR3 bases are TGTGCCAGCAGCCAAGAATCAGGGAGCCGAGGCTACACCTTC.

The rearrangement joins TRBV6-5 to TRBJ2-3; D is perhaps TRBD2 (6 bases). Germline V gene lookup returns CDR1 MNHEY and CDR2 SVGAGI. V lost 5 bases to trimming and J lost 1 base, with 10 bases between them. This CDR3 spans 14 amino acids. The CDR3 sequence is CASSTSTRTDTQYF. The CDR3 nucleotides read TGTGCCAGCAGTACTAGCACTCGCACAGATACGCAGTATTTT.

The chain is built from TRBV6-2 or TRBV6-3 and TRBJ1-5, with D unclear. CDR1 is MNHEY and CDR2 is SVGEGT in the germline V gene. The CDR3 runs to 17 residues. The V gene lost 2 bases and the J gene lost 3 bases, with 17 bases spanning the gap. As DNA, the CDR3 is TGTGCCAGCAGTTACCGGCCGGAGGTCCCGATCAATCAGCCCCAGCATTTT. This encodes CASSYRPEVPINQPQHF.

This clone was counted a few times. This sequence joins TRBV3-1 (or the pseudogene TRBV3-2) and TRBJ2-7; maybe TRBD2 (5 bases). The CDR3 consists of 15 residues. V lost 2 bases, J lost 0 bases, and 11 bases lay in between. From germline, CDR1 is LGHDT and CDR2 YNNKEL (reference sequence). CDR3 residues: CASSQPTGSSYEQYF. In DNA form, the CDR3 reads TGTGCCAGCAGCCAACCGACGGGGAGCTCCTACGAGCAGTACTTC.

V usage is TRBV5-8 and J usage is TRBJ2-3; the D gene is possibly TRBD1 (6 bases). V gave up 1 base and J gave up 2 bases, with 11 bases separating them. The CDR3 runs to 15 residues. Germline-derived CDR1 and CDR2 are SGHTS and YDEGEE. DNA of the CDR3: TGTGCCAGCAGCTTGTTGGACAGATACACAGATACGCAGTATTTT. Translating it yields CASSLLDRYTDTQYF.

The CDR3 nucleotides are TGCGCCAGCAGCTTGGCCTTGGACAGGGGTGCCACTGAAGCTTTCTTT. This sequence encodes CASSLALDRGATEAFF. The chain carries TRBV5-1 and TRBJ1-1; 9 bases are a match to TRBD1. This CDR3 has 16 amino acids. Per the germline V gene, CDR1 is SGHRS and CDR2 is YFSETQ. V was pared by 0 bases and J by 4 bases, with 7 bases of the junction left unmatched.

V usage is TRBV30 and J usage is TRBJ2-3; 7 bases are a match to TRBD1. The CDR3 covers 13 residues. The junction had 4 bases not matched to a gene; V was cut back by 0 bases and J by 7 bases. Germline V CDR1 and CDR2: GTSNPN, SVGIG (reference sequence). The CDR3, as DNA: TGTGCCTGGAGTGTAGCGACAGGGAATACGCAGTATTTT. Encoded protein: CAWSVATGNTQYF.

The chain links TRBV2 to TRBJ2-7, with D perhaps given as TRBD1 or TRBD2 (5 bases each). Trimming left V 2 bases short and J 2 bases short, with 25 bases between. The germline gives CDR1 SNHLY, CDR2 FYNNEI. The CDR3 has 19 amino acids. DNA for the CDR3: TGTGCCAGCAGTGAAAGGGACCAAGTTAAACGCCATGTCACCTACGAGCAGTACTTC. It specifies CASSERDQVKRHVTYEQYF.

Comment on this clone: One junction end does not reproduce the germline sequence, and a read error may be involved. V is TRBV11-3 and J is TRBJ1-6; the match to TRBD1 covers 9 bases. Germline V gene lookup returns CDR1 SGHNT and CDR2 YENEEA. This CDR3 has 13 residues. The CDR3 is CATGGRTGSPLHF. The CDR3 nucleotides are TGCGCAACAGGGGGCCGTACTGGATCACCCCTCCACTTT.

V gene TRBV3-1 (or the pseudogene TRBV3-2) combines with J gene TRBJ2-3; no clear D gene. The germline CDR1 and CDR2 sequences are LGHDT and YNNKEL (reference sequence). V was pared by 1 base and J by 7 bases, with 6 bases between. This CDR3 is 12 amino acids long. The CDR3 sequence is CASSQGCNTQYF. In DNA, the CDR3 is TGTGCCAGCAGCCAAGGGTGCAATACGCAGTATTTT.

The V and J genes are TRBV14 and TRBJ1-1; TRBD1 agrees at 7 bases. V shed 0 bases, J shed 8 bases, and the junction held 15 bases outside the gene matches. The germline gives CDR1 SGHDN, CDR2 FVKESK. The CDR3 loop spans 17 amino acids. CDR3 loop: CASSQDSRRGGVSEAFF. Here the CDR3 DNA reads TGTGCCAGCAGCCAAGATTCTCGGAGAGGGGGCGTCTCCGAAGCTTTCTTT.

The rearrangement links TRBV18 to TRBJ1-2; possibly TRBD1 for D (5 bases). Germline loops: CDR1 KGHSH, CDR2 LQKENI. This CDR3 has 13 residues. Between the trimmed V and J ends, which lost 4 bases and 6 bases, there was a span of 12 bases. The CDR3 DNA is TGTGCCAGCTCACTGGCCCGGGGCGATGGCTACACCTTC. This translates into CASSLARGDGYTF. The whole variable domain, filled in from reference TRBV18 and TRBJ1-2, reads NAGVMQNPRHLVRRRGQEARLRCSPMKGHSHVYWYRQLPEEGLKFMVYLQKENIIDESGMPKERFSAEFPKEGPSILRIQQVVRGDSAAYFCASSLARGDGYTFGSGTRLTVV.

This clone has only one observation. The J gene is TRBJ2-2, the V gene TRBV7-2, with 9 nucleotides matching TRBD2. V lost 2 bases, J lost 6 bases, and 4 bases stayed unmatched. The CDR3 length is 15 residues. Germline CDR1 and CDR2: SGHTA and FQGNSA. CDR3 coding DNA: TGTGCCAGCAGCTTAATCCAGCGGGGGGCCGGGGAGCTGTTTTTT. Amino acids: CASSLIQRGAGELFF. The full variable domain, completed using reference TRBV7-2 and TRBJ2-2, is GAGVSQSPSNKVTEKGKDVELRCDPISGHTALYWYRQSLGQGLEFLIYFQGNSAPDKSGLPSDRFSAERTGGSVSTLTIQRTQQEDSAVYLCASSLIQRGAGELFFGEGSRLTVL.

The chain recombines TRBV5-8 with TRBJ2-1, with D perhaps being TRBD1 or TRBD2 (6 bases each). Between the trimmed V and J ends, which lost 2 bases and 6 bases, there was a span of 12 bases. Germline-derived CDR1 and CDR2 are SGHTS and YDEGEE. This CDR3 contains 14 residues. In DNA form, the CDR3 reads TGTGCCAGCAGCTTCAGGGGAGGAGGCAATGAGCAGTTCTTC. As protein: CASSFRGGGNEQFF. Combining the CDR3 with reference TRBV5-8 and TRBJ2-1 gives the whole variable domain EAGVTQSPTHLIKTRGQQATLRCSPISGHTSVYWYQQALGLGLQFLLWYDEGEERNRGNFPPRFSGRQFPNYSSELNVNALELEDSALYLCASSFRGGGNEQFFGPGTRLTVL.

The rearrangement joins TRBV27 to TRBJ2-3; tentatively, D is TRBD2 (6 bases). Trimming took off 5 bases at V and 2 bases at J, with 17 bases between the two ends. Germline values: CDR1 MNHEY, CDR2 SMNVEV (reference sequence). This CDR3 spans 16 amino acids. As DNA, the CDR3 is TGTGCCAGCAGTCCCCTCTCGGGACTTAACACAGATACGCAGTATTTT. Protein sequence: CASSPLSGLNTDTQYF.

The rearrangement joins TRBV5-6 to TRBJ1-1; D is uncertain. V was clipped by 1 base and J by 3 bases, with 10 bases between them. Per germline, CDR1 SGHDT and CDR2 YYEEEE. The CDR3 has 14 residues. In DNA form, the CDR3 reads TGTGCCAGCAGCTTGTTTTGGACGTACACTGAAGCTTTCTTT. Protein product: CASSLFWTYTEAFF.

As for this clone: Sequence at one end of the junction differs from germline and may be a read error. The V and J genes are TRBV6-2 or TRBV6-3 and TRBJ2-5; D call uncertain. Germline V gene sequence: CDR1 MNHEY, CDR2 SVGEGT. The CDR3 runs 12 residues. CDR3 DNA: TGTGCCAGCAGTAACTCGCCGGAGACCCAGTACTTC. This sequence encodes CASSNSPETQYF.

This rearrangement joins TRBV7-9 to TRBJ2-1; 13 bases line up with TRBD2. In germline, CDR1 is SEHNR, CDR2 FQNEAQ (reference sequence). V trimming: 6 bases; J trimming: 0 bases; junction bases outside the gene matches: 2. This CDR3 has 16 residues. The CDR3, as DNA: TGTGCCAGCAGTCGGACTAGCGGGAGCTCCTACAATGAGCAGTTCTTC. It yields the protein CASSRTSGSSYNEQFF.